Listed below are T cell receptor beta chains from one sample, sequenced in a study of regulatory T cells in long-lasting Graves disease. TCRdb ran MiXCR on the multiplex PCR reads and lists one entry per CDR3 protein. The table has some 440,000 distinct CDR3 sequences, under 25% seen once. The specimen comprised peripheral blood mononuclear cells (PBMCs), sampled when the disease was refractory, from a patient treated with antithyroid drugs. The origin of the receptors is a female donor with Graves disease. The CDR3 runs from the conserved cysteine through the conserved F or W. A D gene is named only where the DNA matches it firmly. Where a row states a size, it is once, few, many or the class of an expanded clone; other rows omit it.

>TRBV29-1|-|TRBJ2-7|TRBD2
TGCAGCGTTGGACTAGCGGGAGCGAACGAGCAGTACTTC
CSVGLAGANEQYF
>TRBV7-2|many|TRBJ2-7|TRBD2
TGTGCCAGCAGTTTTCGGGGACTAGCGGAAACCTACGAGCAGTACTTC
CASSFRGLAETYEQYF
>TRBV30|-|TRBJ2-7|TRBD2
TGTGCCTGGAGTCCCCGGACTAGCGGGAGCGGGGAGCAGTACTTC
CAWSPRTSGSGEQYF
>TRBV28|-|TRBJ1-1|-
TGTGCCAGCAGATCCCATAGGGACGGAAACGTGAACACTGAAGCTTTCTTT
CASRSHRDGNVNTEAFF
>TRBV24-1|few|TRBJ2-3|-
TGTGCCACCAGTGAGAGCGTCTCTAGCACAGATACGCAGTATTTT
CATSESVSSTDTQYF
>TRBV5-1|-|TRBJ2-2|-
-
CASSEWTGGLGGPGSCFF
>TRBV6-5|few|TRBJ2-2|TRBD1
TGTGCCAGCAGTTACTCGGCCCTGACAGGGTTTGACACCGGGGAGCTGTTTTTT
CASSYSALTGFDTGELFF
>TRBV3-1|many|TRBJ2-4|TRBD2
TGTGCCAGCAGCCCCATCGGGGCGGGAGTGATCGGGAGGACCAAAAACATTCAGTACTTC
CASSPIGAGVIGRTKNIQYF
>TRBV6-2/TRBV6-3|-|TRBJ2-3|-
TGTGCCAGCAGTACACAGGCTTCGTCCGGGGATACGCAGTATTTT
CASSTQASSGDTQYF
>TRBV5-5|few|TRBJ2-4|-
TGTGCCAGCAGCTTGGGACCAGCCAAAAACATTCAGTACTTC
CASSLGPAKNIQYF
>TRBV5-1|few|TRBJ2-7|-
TGCGCCAGCAGCTTGGAACCGACTGGCCCCTACGAGCAGTACTTC
CASSLEPTGPYEQYF
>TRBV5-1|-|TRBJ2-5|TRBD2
TGCGCCAGCAGCCCTCCGCTAGCGGGAGGTCACCAAGAGACCCAGTACTTC
CASSPPLAGGHQETQYF
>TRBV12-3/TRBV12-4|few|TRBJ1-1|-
TGTGCCAGCAGTTTCGGGGAGAGTAACACTGAAGCTTTCTTT
CASSFGESNTEAFF
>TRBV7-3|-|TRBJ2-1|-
TGTGCCAGCAGCTTTTTCCAGTTGGGTCCTCACAATGAGCAGTTCTTC
CASSFFQLGPHNEQFF
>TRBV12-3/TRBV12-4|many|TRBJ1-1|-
TGTGCCAGCAGACCGGCCCTCATGAACACTGAAGCTTTCTTT
CASRPALMNTEAFF
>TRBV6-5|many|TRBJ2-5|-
TGTGCCAGCAGTTACGTGGCCCGAAGGGAGACCCAGTACTTC
CASSYVARRETQYF